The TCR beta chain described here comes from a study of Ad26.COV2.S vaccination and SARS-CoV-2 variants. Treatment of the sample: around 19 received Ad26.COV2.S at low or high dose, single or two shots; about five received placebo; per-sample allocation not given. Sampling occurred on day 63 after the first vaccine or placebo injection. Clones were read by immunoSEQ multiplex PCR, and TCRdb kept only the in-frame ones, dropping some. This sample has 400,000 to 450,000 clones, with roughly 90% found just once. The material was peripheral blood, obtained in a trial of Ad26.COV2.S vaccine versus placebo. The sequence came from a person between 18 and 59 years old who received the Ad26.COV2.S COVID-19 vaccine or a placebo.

The CDR3 loop reads CASSYPTSGGSYEQYF. The CDR3 nucleotides read TGTGCCAGCAGTTACCCTACTAGCGGGGGCTCCTACGAGCAGTACTTC. The chain has TRBV6-2 or TRBV6-3 and TRBJ2-7; 11 bases agree with TRBD2. This CDR3 region has 16 residues. Germline CDR1 MNHEY, CDR2 SVGEGT. The V gene end was trimmed by 2 bases and the J gene end by 0 bases; junction bases not matched to a gene: 3.